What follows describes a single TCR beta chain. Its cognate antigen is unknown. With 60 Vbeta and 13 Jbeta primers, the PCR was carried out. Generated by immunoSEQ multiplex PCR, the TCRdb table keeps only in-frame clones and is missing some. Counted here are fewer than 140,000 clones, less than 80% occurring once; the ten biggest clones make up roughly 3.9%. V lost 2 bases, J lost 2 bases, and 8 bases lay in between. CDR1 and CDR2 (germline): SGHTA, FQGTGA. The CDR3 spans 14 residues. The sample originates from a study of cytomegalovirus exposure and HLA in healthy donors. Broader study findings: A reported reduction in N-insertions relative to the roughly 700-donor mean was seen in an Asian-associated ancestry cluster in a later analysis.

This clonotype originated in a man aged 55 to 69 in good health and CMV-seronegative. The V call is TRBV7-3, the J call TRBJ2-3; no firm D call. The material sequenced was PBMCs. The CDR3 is CASSLFSYTDTQYF. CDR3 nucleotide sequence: TGTGCCAGCAGCTTATTTAGTTACACAGATACGCAGTATTTT.